The 21 T cell receptor beta chains below were found in one sample sequenced in a study of identical twins. TCRdb re-analysed the 5' RACE reads in MiXCR, keeping a single row per CDR3 protein. The sample lists 550,000 to 700,000 distinct CDR3 sequences; around 9.6% were seen once. These data also formed part of another study, on yellow fever vaccine responses in identical twins.

The sample consisted of PBMCs. Source of these receptors: a woman younger than 35 in good health.

V usage is TRBV11-2 and J usage is TRBJ2-1; D is perhaps TRBD1 or TRBD2 (5 bases each). This CDR3 has 14 residues. In germline, CDR1 is SGHAT, CDR2 FQNNGV. Trimming left V 4 bases short and J 2 bases short, with 9 bases between. CDR3 sequence: CASSSGGTYNEQFF. The CDR3 coding sequence is TGTGCCAGCAGCTCTGGGGGTACCTACAATGAGCAGTTCTTC.

This clonotype occurred a few times. The chain combines TRBV6-1 with TRBJ2-7; D is perhaps TRBD1 (5 bases). The CDR3 sequence is 14 residues long. The germline CDR1 and CDR2 sequences are MNHNS and SASEGT. Trimming took 9 bases from V and 2 from J, leaving 17 bases between them. CDR3 sequence: CASADKGPTYEQYF. CDR3 in DNA: TGTGCCAGTGCAGACAAGGGGCCAACCTACGAGCAGTACTTC.

This chain uses TRBV4-2 with TRBJ1-2; TRBD1 might be the D (6 bases). Looked up from germline, CDR1 is LGHNA and CDR2 is YNFKEQ. V was pared by 7 bases and J by 4 bases, with 31 bases between. This CDR3 region has 19 residues. The CDR3 here is CASTTKMVQGPSTLYGYTF. CDR3 coding DNA: TGTGCCAGCACCACCAAGATGGTTCAGGGGCCCTCTACACTCTATGGCTACACCTTC.

This clonotype has more than one count but fewer than ten. The rearrangement joins TRBV6-5 to TRBJ2-1; TRBD2 agrees at 7 bases. CDR1 and CDR2 (germline): MNHEY, SVGAGI. This CDR3 has 15 residues. V dropped 4 bases and J dropped 6; count of bases not matched to a gene: 9. Here the CDR3 reads CASSSGREPPNEQFF. The CDR3 bases are TGTGCCAGCAGTTCCGGGCGGGAGCCCCCCAATGAGCAGTTCTTC.

This clonotype was seen many times. The chain links TRBV20-1 to TRBJ2-1; D tentatively fits TRBD1 or TRBD2 (5 bases each). Germline CDR1 reads DFQATT; CDR2 reads SNEGSKA (reference sequence). The ends were cut back, 0 bases at V and 0 bases at J, with 9 bases in the middle. The length of the CDR3 is 15 residues. CDR3 nucleotides: TGCAGTGCTAGAGATATGAGGGGCTCCTACAATGAGCAGTTCTTC. This encodes CSARDMRGSYNEQFF.

This clonotype was detected ten times or more. V gene TRBV6-2 or TRBV6-3 combines with J gene TRBJ2-1; TRBD2 matches at 9 bases. Per germline, CDR1 MNHEY and CDR2 SVGEGT. V lost 0 bases, J lost 4 bases, and 7 bases stayed unmatched. This CDR3 has 17 amino acids. The chain's CDR3 is CASSYSSPSGIYNEQFF. As DNA, the CDR3 is TGTGCCAGCAGTTACTCCTCACCTAGCGGGATATACAATGAGCAGTTCTTC.

Many counts were recorded for this clonotype. V usage is TRBV20-1 and J usage is TRBJ2-3, with 12 nucleotides matching TRBD2. The CDR3 loop spans 16 amino acids. The V and J ends lost 0 bases and 6 bases, in that order; junction bases with no gene match: 7. The germline CDR1 and CDR2 sequences are DFQATT and SNEGSKA (reference sequence). The CDR3 nucleotides read TGCAGTGCTAGAGAGCCCACTAGCGGGAGGTACGATACGCAGTATTTT. Protein: CSAREPTSGRYDTQYF.

At least ten counts were recorded for this clonotype. V and J are TRBV4-1 and TRBJ1-1; TRBD1 aligns across 8 bases. After removal of 1 base from V and 5 bases from J, the junction contained 3 bases not matched to a gene. Germline V CDR1 and CDR2: MGHRA, YSYEKL. CDR3 length: 14 amino acids. CDR3 sequence: CASSQARQGTEAFF. The CDR3 DNA reads as TGCGCCAGCAGCCAAGCCCGACAGGGGACTGAAGCTTTCTTT.

This clonotype was seen only a few times. V is TRBV12-3 or TRBV12-4 and J is TRBJ1-2; D unresolved. The V gene lost 3 bases and the J gene lost 6 bases, with 17 bases spanning the gap. CDR3 length: 15 residues. CDR3 loop: CASSLLSERVDGYTF. The CDR3 nucleotides read TGTGCCAGCAGTTTGCTTAGTGAGCGGGTAGATGGCTACACCTTC.

This clonotype came up many times. This chain connects TRBV12-3 or TRBV12-4 to TRBJ2-6; D call uncertain. Trimming took 0 bases from V and 5 from J, leaving 5 bases between them. The CDR3 runs to 14 residues. CDR3 nucleotide sequence: TGTGCCAGCAGTTTAGCGAGAAGGGCCAACGTCCTGACTTTC. Amino acids: CASSLARRANVLTF.

This clonotype was observed many times. V usage is TRBV21-1 and J usage is TRBJ2-1; the table gives TRBD1 as D, unverified against the DNA. TRBV21-1 is a known pseudogene. The CDR3 consists of 14 residues. CDR3 region: CASSKDTGHHEQFF. The CDR3, as DNA: TGTGCCAGCAGCAAAGATACCGGACATCATGAGCAGTTCTTC.

This clonotype has a handful of counts. The V and J genes are TRBV10-3 and TRBJ2-3; D remains unclear. Trimming removed 0 bases from V and 5 bases from J, with 12 bases in between. The length of the CDR3 is 15 residues. The germline gives CDR1 ENHRY, CDR2 SYGVKD. The CDR3 DNA reads TGTGCCATCAGTGAGTCCCGGCCAGCCGAAGATACGCAGTATTTT. Translating it yields CAISESRPAEDTQYF.

The V call is TRBV3-1, the J call TRBJ1-5, with D uncertain. CDR3 length: 15 residues. V lost 1 base and J 2 bases, leaving 9 bases between the germline ends. Per the germline V gene, CDR1 is LGHDT and CDR2 is YNNKEL (reference sequence). Written as DNA, the CDR3 is TGTGCCAGCAGCCAAGGGTTCCAGGGCAATCAGCCCCAGCATTTT. Translated, it gives CASSQGFQGNQPQHF. The variable domain in full, with the rest retrieved from reference TRBV3-1 and TRBJ1-5, is DTAVSQTPKYLVTQMGNDKSIKCEQNLGHDTMYWYKQDSKKFLKIMFSYNNKELIINETVPNRFSPKSPDKAHLNLHINSLELGDSAVYFCASSQGFQGNQPQHFGDGTRLSIL.

J is TRBJ2-6 and V is TRBV7-9; 9 bases map to TRBD1. This CDR3 comprises 16 residues. Germline V gene lookup returns CDR1 SEHNR and CDR2 FQNEAQ (reference sequence). The V gene end was trimmed by 4 bases and the J gene end by 2 bases; junction bases not matched to a gene: 3. The DNA for the CDR3 is TGTGCCAGCAGCTCCACAGGGGGCGCTGGGGCCAACGTCCTGACTTTC. Its protein product is CASSSTGGAGANVLTF.

The chain couples TRBV6-5 to TRBJ2-3, with 10 bases matching TRBD1. This CDR3 is built from 18 residues. With 5 bases clipped from V and 4 bases from J, the junction kept 15 bases outside the gene matches. Germline V gene lookup returns CDR1 MNHEY and CDR2 SVGAGI. CDR3 DNA sequence: TGTGCCAGCAGTCTACCCCCCACCGGGACAGGGGTCCCAGATACGCAGTATTTT. Encoded protein: CASSLPPTGTGVPDTQYF.

This clonotype was seen a handful of times. The CDR3 reads CASSLMVTGELFF. The CDR3, as DNA: TGTGCCAGCAGCTTAATGGTCACCGGGGAGCTGTTTTTT. This chain joins TRBV7-8 and TRBJ2-2; no firm D call. In germline, CDR1 is SGHVS, CDR2 FQNEAQ. The CDR3 has 13 amino acids. V gave up 2 bases and J gave up 4 bases, with 5 bases separating them.

This clonotype was seen at least ten times. V and J are TRBV4-3 and TRBJ2-6, with D perhaps matching TRBD1 or TRBD2 (6 bases each). The CDR3 loop spans 16 amino acids. Germline V gene data show CDR1 as LGHNA and CDR2 as YSLEER. V was pared by 0 bases and J by 3 bases, with 9 bases between. As DNA, the CDR3 is TGCGCCAGCAGCCAAGAAGGGGGGTATGGGGCCAACGTCCTGACTTTC. Translated: CASSQEGGYGANVLTF.

This clonotype has more than one count but fewer than ten. J is TRBJ2-5 and V is TRBV11-2; D is unresolved. Deletions cut 5 bases from V and 2 bases from J, with 15 bases between. CDR3 length: 15 amino acids. Germline CDR1 and CDR2: SGHAT and FQNNGV. CDR3 loop: CASSLSSVAQETQYF. For the CDR3, the DNA is TGTGCCAGCAGCCTCTCAAGCGTGGCTCAAGAGACCCAGTACTTC.

This clonotype was found many times. The genes are TRBV15 and TRBJ2-1; D gene unclear. V was pared by 1 base and J by 3 bases, with 4 bases between. CDR1 and CDR2 (germline): LNHNV, YYDKDF (reference sequence). This CDR3 contains 13 residues. In DNA form, the CDR3 reads TGTGCCACCAGCAGAGGAGTCTACAATGAGCAGTTCTTC. It is translated as CATSRGVYNEQFF.

Ten or more counts support this clonotype. V is TRBV7-9 and J is TRBJ2-7, with TRBD2 matching 10 bases. From germline, CDR1 is SEHNR and CDR2 FQNEAQ (reference sequence). CDR3 length: 15 residues. The trim removed 2 bases at V and 2 bases at J, leaving 3 bases unmatched. In DNA, the CDR3 is TGTGCCAGCAGCTTAAGCGGGAGGGCCACCTACGAGCAGTACTTC. It translates to CASSLSGRATYEQYF.

J is TRBJ2-2 and V is TRBV28; TRBD2 matches at 13 bases. The CDR3 length is 15 residues. V shed 7 bases, J shed 4 bases, and the junction held 3 bases outside the gene matches. Germline CDR1 and CDR2: MDHEN and SYDVKM. The CDR3 reads CASTGTSGITGELFF. CDR3 nucleotides: TGTGCCAGCACCGGGACTAGCGGGATCACCGGGGAGCTGTTTTTT.